Below, 27 T cell receptor beta chains from the same sample are listed, as sequenced in a study of cytomegalovirus exposure and HLA in healthy donors. A multiplex PCR was run with 60 Vbeta primers and 13 Jbeta primers. Measured with immunoSEQ multiplex PCR; TCRdb has only the in-frame clones, and not every one. Of more than 150,000 clones listed, 60% to 85% are singletons. The sample was PBMCs. The receptor source for this set is a man younger than 35 in good health and CMV-seronegative.

This clone has only a few counts. The chain is built from TRBV20-1 and TRBJ2-1; TRBD2 matches at 8 bases. CDR3 length: 11 residues. The J segment lost 9 bases and the V segment lost 6 bases, leaving 4 bases of the junction unmatched. Germline CDR1 is DFQATT and CDR2 is SNEGSKA (reference sequence). For the CDR3, the DNA is TGCAGTGCGGCGACTAGCGTTGAGCAGTTCTTC. This gives the protein CSAATSVEQFF.

The CDR3 reads CAARQVYEQYF. Written as DNA, the CDR3 is TGTGCCGCCCGACAGGTCTACGAGCAGTACTTC. The chain joins TRBV6-5 to TRBJ2-7; a possible D gene is TRBD1 (6 bases). This CDR3 has 11 residues. V was trimmed by 11 bases and J by 3 bases, leaving 11 bases between them. Germline CDR1 is MNHEY and CDR2 is SVGAGI.

This clone has a single count. This chain links TRBV6-5 with TRBJ1-5; 9 bases match TRBD1. This CDR3 comprises 15 residues. CDR1 is MNHEY, CDR2 SVGAGI, per germline. The junction had 8 bases not matched to a gene; V was cut back by 4 bases and J by 7 bases. CDR3 in DNA: TGTGCCAGCAGTTCCGGACAGGGGTTGGGGCAGCCCCAGCATTTT. Translation gives CASSSGQGLGQPQHF.

The V and J genes are TRBV27 and TRBJ2-7, with D possibly matching TRBD2 (7 bases). This CDR3 has 13 residues. Per the germline V gene, CDR1 is MNHEY and CDR2 is SMNVEV (reference sequence). Trimming took off 5 bases at V and 4 bases at J, with 12 bases between the two ends. The CDR3 DNA reads as TGTGCCAGCAGTCCCAAGGGGGGGTACGAGCAGTACTTC. Translating it yields CASSPKGGYEQYF.

This CDR3 reads CASSHSGQGAGNTIYF. CDR3 nucleotides: TGTGCCAGCAGCCATAGCGGACAGGGGGCTGGAAACACCATATATTTT. The chain carries TRBV14 and TRBJ1-3; 10 bases map to TRBD1. With 3 bases clipped from V and 2 bases from J, the junction kept 4 bases outside the gene matches. Germline V gene lookup returns CDR1 SGHDN and CDR2 FVKESK. This CDR3 contains 16 residues.

This clone came up once. The chain combines TRBV28 with TRBJ1-5, with D perhaps matching TRBD1 (6 bases). The V end was cut by 3 bases, the J end by 7 bases, with 16 bases between. The CDR3 is 15 amino acids. Per germline, CDR1 MDHEN and CDR2 SYDVKM. CDR3 bases: TGTGCCAGCAGTTTCGGGGGGGGCATGAGGCAGCCCCAGCATTTT. Amino acids: CASSFGGGMRQPQHF.

Only a few counts were recorded for this clone. One end of the junction is discordant with germline, which a read error may explain. The rearrangement links TRBV30 to TRBJ2-3; D remains unclear. The CDR3 length is 13 residues. CDR1 and CDR2 from the germline V gene are GTSNPN and SVGIG (reference sequence). The CDR3 protein is CARSEPSTDTQYF. For the CDR3, the DNA is TGTGCCCGGAGTGAGCCTAGCACAGATACGCAGTATTTT. Full variable domain (rest looked up from reference TRBV30 and TRBJ2-3): SQTIHQWPATLVQPVGSPLSLECTVEGTSNPNLYWYRQAAGRGLQLLFYSVGIGQISSEVPQNLSASRPQDRQFILSSKKLLLSDSGFYLCARSEPSTDTQYFGPGTRLTVL.

The gene calls are TRBV30 and TRBJ1-2; TRBD1 is a possible D gene (6 bases). V was shortened by 7 bases and J by 6 bases, with 18 bases between the two germline ends. The CDR3 spans 13 residues. CDR1 GTSNPN and CDR2 SVGIG come from the germline V gene (reference sequence). This chain's CDR3 is CAFLAAGVDGYTF. The CDR3 DNA reads as TGTGCCTTCCTCGCGGCAGGGGTGGATGGCTACACCTTC. The variable domain in full, with the rest retrieved from reference TRBV30 and TRBJ1-2, is SQTIHQWPATLVQPVGSPLSLECTVEGTSNPNLYWYRQAAGRGLQLLFYSVGIGQISSEVPQNLSASRPQDRQFILSSKKLLLSDSGFYLCAFLAAGVDGYTFGSGTRLTVV.

The V call is TRBV5-1, the J call TRBJ2-6; no definite D call. The V end lost 1 base, the J end lost 2 bases, and 4 bases lay between the germline ends. This CDR3 has 14 amino acids. Germline V gives CDR1 SGHRS, CDR2 YFSETQ. CDR3: CASSLFAGANVLTF. The CDR3 bases are TGCGCCAGCAGCTTGTTCGCTGGGGCCAACGTCCTGACTTTC.

V usage is TRBV9 and J usage is TRBJ1-4; D ambiguous. V lost 4 bases and J 4 bases, leaving 14 bases between the germline ends. The CDR3 is 15 amino acids. Germline lookup yields CDR1 SGDLS and CDR2 YYNGEE. CDR3: CASSSRGRLNEKLFF. For the CDR3, the DNA is TGTGCCAGCAGCTCCCGCGGGCGGCTTAATGAAAAACTGTTTTTT. Based on the CDR3 plus reference TRBV9 and TRBJ1-4, the full variable domain is DSGVTQTPKHLITATGQRVTLRCSPRSGDLSVYWYQQSLDQGLQFLIQYYNGEERAKGNILERFSAQQFPDLHSELNLSSLELGDSALYFCASSSRGRLNEKLFFGSGTQLSVL.

This clone has a single count. The chain uses TRBV27 and TRBJ2-2; 7 bases line up with TRBD2. The CDR3 is made up of 16 amino acids. V shed 3 bases and J 7 bases; nucleotides not matched to a gene: 11. Germline V gene data show CDR1 as MNHEY and CDR2 as SMNVEV (reference sequence). The CDR3 DNA follows: TGTGCCAGCAGTTTGACTACTAGCGCCCCTGTCGGGGAGCTGTTTTTT. Translating it yields CASSLTTSAPVGELFF.

The chain uses TRBV2 and TRBJ1-1; D is possibly TRBD1 (6 bases). CDR3 size: 14 residues. CDR1 and CDR2 (germline): SNHLY, FYNNEI. Trimming stripped 8 bases from V and 0 bases from J, with 13 bases between. The CDR3 loop is CASLPGQMNTEAFF. The CDR3 bases are TGTGCCAGCCTACCGGGACAAATGAACACTGAAGCTTTCTTT.

The gene calls are TRBV7-9 and TRBJ1-1, with D perhaps matching TRBD1 (6 bases). The CDR3 length is 14 residues. The V and J ends lost 5 bases and 5 bases respectively, with 15 bases between them. Germline loops: CDR1 SEHNR, CDR2 FQNEAQ (reference sequence). In DNA form, the CDR3 reads TGTGCCAGCAGCCTTTCACAGGGAGGGACTGAAGCTTTCTTT. The encoded protein is CASSLSQGGTEAFF.

This chain uses TRBV9 with TRBJ1-1; D uncertain. With 3 bases removed from V and 6 bases from J, the gap between germline ends came to 12 bases. CDR3 length: 13 amino acids. Germline CDR1 reads SGDLS; CDR2 reads YYNGEE. The CDR3 loop reads CASSGGGVAEAFF. CDR3 in DNA: TGTGCCAGCAGCGGCGGCGGCGTGGCTGAAGCTTTCTTT.

V usage is TRBV7-2 and J usage is TRBJ2-5; perhaps TRBD1 as D (6 bases). Trimming removed 4 bases from V and 2 bases from J, with 11 bases in between. Germline CDR1 and CDR2: SGHTA and FQGNSA. The length of the CDR3 is 14 residues. CDR3 residues: CASSSRGQQETQYF. The CDR3 DNA is TGTGCCAGCAGCTCAAGAGGACAGCAAGAGACCCAGTACTTC.

The V and J genes are TRBV6-1 and TRBJ2-1; a possible D gene is TRBD1 (6 bases). Germline CDR1 reads MNHNS; CDR2 reads SASEGT. The length of the CDR3 is 14 residues. Trimming took 1 base from V and 10 from J, leaving 14 bases between them. CDR3 in amino acids: CASSEESWGREQFF. The CDR3, as DNA: TGTGCCAGCAGTGAAGAATCTTGGGGGCGGGAGCAGTTCTTC.

V is TRBV30 and J is TRBJ1-1; D might be TRBD1 (5 bases). V lost 0 bases and J 8 bases, leaving 10 bases between the germline ends. This CDR3 comprises 12 residues. CDR1 and CDR2 from the germline V gene are GTSNPN and SVGIG (reference sequence). The CDR3 spells CAWSVVTAEAFF. As DNA, the CDR3 is TGTGCCTGGAGTGTGGTGACAGCAGAAGCTTTCTTT.

The chain couples TRBV13 to TRBJ1-4, with 10 positions matching TRBD1. Trimming took 8 bases from V and 0 from J; bases not matched to a gene: 6. Germline V CDR1 and CDR2: PRHDT, FYEKMQ (reference sequence). The CDR3 has 16 amino acids. The CDR3 here is CASGRDRGATNEKLFF. Written as DNA, the CDR3 is TGTGCCAGCGGCCGGGACAGGGGAGCAACTAATGAAAAACTGTTTTTT.

This clone was recorded once. This chain joins TRBV30 and TRBJ1-2; no reliable D call. This CDR3 comprises 13 residues. Trimming shortened V by 3 bases and J by 0 bases, and 8 bases separated the two germline ends. CDR1 GTSNPN and CDR2 SVGIG come from the germline V gene (reference sequence). The CDR3 reads CAWRAGSNYGYTF. The CDR3 bases are TGTGCCTGGAGGGCCGGGTCTAACTATGGCTACACCTTC.

The rearrangement joins TRBV4-2 to TRBJ1-4, with TRBD1 matching 7 bases. The CDR3 is made up of 15 amino acids. CDR1 and CDR2 (germline): LGHNA, YNFKEQ. The V gene end was trimmed by 3 bases and the J gene end by 5 bases; junction bases not matched to a gene: 6. DNA for the CDR3: TGTGCCAGCAGCCATGGGACAGACCCGAATGAAAAACTGTTTTTT. Protein sequence: CASSHGTDPNEKLFF.

As concerns this clone: This same CDR3 is encoded by further DNA sequences in the sample. V gene TRBV19 combines with J gene TRBJ2-7; TRBD1 aligns across 8 bases. Trimming removed 5 bases from V and 5 bases from J; junction bases left unmatched: 8. Germline V CDR1 and CDR2: LNHDA, SQIVND (reference sequence). The CDR3 has 14 amino acids. Here the CDR3 DNA reads TGTGCCAGTAGTCCGGACAGGGCTCGGGACGAGCAGTACTTC. It is translated as CASSPDRARDEQYF.

The V and J genes are TRBV21-1 and TRBJ1-2; TRBD1 is the table's D call and was not checked against the DNA. TRBV21-1 is noted as a pseudogene. The CDR3 totals 13 residues. CDR3 in amino acids: CASSQGMSDGYTF. For the CDR3, the DNA is TGTGCCAGCAGTCAGGGGATGTCGGATGGCTACACCTTC.

This clone was seen just once. This rearrangement joins TRBV4-2 to TRBJ1-3, with D maybe TRBD1 (6 bases). The CDR3 runs to 16 residues. V gave up 1 base and J gave up 0 bases, with 10 bases separating them. Germline CDR1 reads LGHNA; CDR2 reads YNFKEQ. The CDR3 sequence: CASSQADRSSGNTIYF. The CDR3, as DNA: TGTGCCAGCAGCCAAGCCGACAGGAGCTCTGGAAACACCATATATTTT.

The chain is built from TRBV9 and TRBJ2-3; 8 nucleotides line up with TRBD2. The junction had 5 bases not matched to a gene; V was cut back by 2 bases and J by 0 bases. CDR3 length: 16 amino acids. The V gene's germline CDR1 is SGDLS and CDR2 YYNGEE. CDR3 coding DNA: TGTGCCAGCAGCGTTACTAGCGGAGGGAGCACAGATACGCAGTATTTT. Amino acid sequence: CASSVTSGGSTDTQYF.

The CDR3: CASSLRQYSYEQYF. CDR3 coding DNA: TGTGCCAGCAGCTTGCGGCAATACTCCTACGAGCAGTACTTC. This sequence joins TRBV7-9 and TRBJ2-7; D call uncertain. Germline V gives CDR1 SEHNR, CDR2 FQNEAQ (reference sequence). Trimming cost V 3 bases and J 0 bases, with 9 bases left between them. This CDR3 is built from 14 residues.

This clone was counted only a few times. The chain uses TRBV6-5 and TRBJ1-5; D is perhaps TRBD1 (5 bases). The CDR3 covers 14 residues. Trimming took 7 bases from V and 6 from J, leaving 16 bases between them. Germline V gene lookup returns CDR1 MNHEY and CDR2 SVGAGI. Here the CDR3 DNA reads TGTGCCAGCACCCGTGTGGGGGGAAGTCAGCCCCAGCATTTT. Translating it yields CASTRVGGSQPQHF.

This rearrangement joins TRBV4-1 to TRBJ1-1; the D gene is possibly TRBD1 (6 bases). From germline, CDR1 is MGHRA and CDR2 YSYEKL. There are 15 residues in the CDR3. Between the trimmed V and J ends, which lost 2 bases and 0 bases, there was a span of 10 bases. The CDR3 region is CASSQYRAMNTEAFF. As DNA, the CDR3 is TGCGCCAGCAGCCAATACAGGGCTATGAACACTGAAGCTTTCTTT.